This TCR beta chain was recorded in a study of T cells in Graves' hyperthyroidism and ophthalmopathy. Study outcomes and limitations: Ophthalmopathy was distinguished from stable hyperthyroidism by 13 V-J signatures. For ophthalmopathy, model prediction preceded onset by a median about 6.4 months.

This clonotype was detected a few times. Its specificity is not known. A read error may produce the germline difference seen at one junction end. Active moderate-to-severe ophthalmopathy, Clinical Activity Score at least 3, NOSPECS at least 4, under 3 months' duration. Thyroid ultrasound and orbital computed tomography, with clinical symptoms and serum thyroxine and TRAb, informed diagnoses. Amplification targeted TCR beta CDR3 regions from RNA transcripts. In the first-round RT-PCR of the TCR CDR3, the HTBI primer set was used. Each CDR3 protein is one row after TCRdb ran MiXCR on the multiplex PCR reads. The table lists around 340,000 distinct CDR3 sequences, roughly 18% of them singletons. CDR1 and CDR2 from the germline V gene are MRHNA and SNTAGT. The CDR3 is made up of 12 amino acids.

Sequenced sample: blood. V is TRBV6-4 and J is TRBJ2-7; D is ambiguous. This sequence originates from a woman aged 40 to 50 with Graves' ophthalmopathy. The chain's CDR3 is CASIEVINEQSF. Here the CDR3 DNA reads TGTGCCAGCATTGAAGTAATAAACGAGCAGTCCTTC.